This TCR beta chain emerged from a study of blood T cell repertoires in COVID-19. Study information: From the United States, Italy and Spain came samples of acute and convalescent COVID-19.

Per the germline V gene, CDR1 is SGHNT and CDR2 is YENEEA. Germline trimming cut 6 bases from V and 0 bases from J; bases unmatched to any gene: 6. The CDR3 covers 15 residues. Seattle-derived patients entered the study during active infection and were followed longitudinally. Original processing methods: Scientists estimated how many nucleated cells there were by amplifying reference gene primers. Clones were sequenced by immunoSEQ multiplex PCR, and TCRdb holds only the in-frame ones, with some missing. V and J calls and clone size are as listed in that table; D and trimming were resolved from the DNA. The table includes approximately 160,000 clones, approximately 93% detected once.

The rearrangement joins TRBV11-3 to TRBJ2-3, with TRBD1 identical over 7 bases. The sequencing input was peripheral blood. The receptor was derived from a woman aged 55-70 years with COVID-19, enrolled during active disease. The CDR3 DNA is TGTGCCAGCAGTCCCGGACAGGCTAGCACAGATACGCAGTATTTT. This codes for CASSPGQASTDTQYF.